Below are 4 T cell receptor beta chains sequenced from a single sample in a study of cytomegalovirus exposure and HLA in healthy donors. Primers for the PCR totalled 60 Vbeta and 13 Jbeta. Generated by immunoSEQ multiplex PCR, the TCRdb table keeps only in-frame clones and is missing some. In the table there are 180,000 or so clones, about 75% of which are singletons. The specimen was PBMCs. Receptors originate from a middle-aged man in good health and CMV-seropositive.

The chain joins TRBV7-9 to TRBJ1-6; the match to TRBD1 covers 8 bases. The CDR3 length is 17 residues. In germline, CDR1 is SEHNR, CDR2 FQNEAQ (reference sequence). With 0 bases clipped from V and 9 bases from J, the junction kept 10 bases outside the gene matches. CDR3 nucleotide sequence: TGTGCCAGCAGCTTAGCGAGGCAGGACAGGGCGACTTCACCCCTCCACTTT. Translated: CASSLARQDRATSPLHF.

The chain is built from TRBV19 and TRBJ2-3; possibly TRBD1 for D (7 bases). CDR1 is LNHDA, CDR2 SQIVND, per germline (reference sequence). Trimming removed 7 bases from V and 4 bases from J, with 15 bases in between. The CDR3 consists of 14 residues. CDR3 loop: CASMETGRPDTQYF. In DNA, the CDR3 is TGTGCCAGTATGGAGACAGGGAGGCCAGATACGCAGTATTTT. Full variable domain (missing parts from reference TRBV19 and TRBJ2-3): DGGITQSPKYLFRKEGQNVTLSCEQNLNHDAMYWYRQDPGQGLRLIYYSQIVNDFQKGDIAEGYSVSREKKESFPLTVTSAQKNPTAFYLCASMETGRPDTQYFGPGTRLTVL.

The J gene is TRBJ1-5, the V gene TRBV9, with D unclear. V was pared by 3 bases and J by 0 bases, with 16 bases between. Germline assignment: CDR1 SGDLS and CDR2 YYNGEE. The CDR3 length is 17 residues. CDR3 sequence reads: CASSGYQASYSNQPQHF. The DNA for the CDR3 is TGTGCCAGCAGCGGCTATCAGGCGAGCTATAGCAATCAGCCCCAGCATTTT.

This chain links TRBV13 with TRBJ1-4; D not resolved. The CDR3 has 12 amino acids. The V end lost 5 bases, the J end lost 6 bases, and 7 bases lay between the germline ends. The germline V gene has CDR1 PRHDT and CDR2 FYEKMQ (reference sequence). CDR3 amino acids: CASSPRDEKLFF. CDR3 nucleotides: TGTGCCAGCAGCCCCCGGGATGAAAAACTGTTTTTT.